These 16 T cell receptor beta chains originate from one sample sequenced in a study of T cells in women clearing cervical HPV infection (dated by TCRdb to the late 2010s). Library preparation was by the immunoSEQ multiplex PCR assay. Not all clones reach the TCRdb copy of this immuneACCESS table, which keeps in-frame sequences only. Checked studies attribute under half of the gap to unresolved V genes and leave the rest unexplained. In this sample's table one finds about 22,000 clones. The top ten clonotypes cover 12% of the sample. The sequenced material came from blood buffy coat. All receptors derive from a woman between 18 and 75 years old with a cervical HPV16 infection that either progressed to CIN3+ or cleared (not recorded which).

With respect to this clone: The read falls 3 residues short of the CDR3 end, and the missing part is taken from the germline J gene. This sequence joins TRBV10-2 and TRBJ1-1; the D is unclear. Trimming removed 2 bases at V and 0 bases at J, with 7 bases between. Germline loops: CDR1 WSHSY, CDR2 SAAADI. This CDR3 has 14 amino acids. This chain's CDR3 is CASSEQALNTEAFF. CDR3 DNA (partial): TGCGCCAGCAGTGAGCAGGCCTTGAACACTGAA.

Turning to this clone: The CDR3 is cut off 3 residues early in the read; its end comes from the germline J gene. V usage is TRBV2 and J usage is TRBJ2-7; D is undetermined. The germline V and J ends were trimmed by 4 bases and 3 bases, with 19 bases remaining between them. The germline V gene has CDR1 SNHLY and CDR2 FYNNEI. This CDR3 contains 16 residues. The sequenced part of the CDR3 DNA is TGTGCCAGCAGTGGGCCCCGACTGGATTACATCTACGAG. Translated, it gives CASSGPRLDYIYE. The full CDR3 protein reads CASSGPRLDYIYEQYF.

As regards this clone: The read ends 3 residues before the CDR3 terminus; that terminus is restored from the germline J gene. The V gene is TRBV28, the J gene TRBJ1-1, with 9 positions matching TRBD1. V lost 5 bases to trimming and J lost 0 bases; unmatched junction nucleotides: 16. This CDR3 is built from 19 residues. CDR1 is MDHEN and CDR2 is SYDVKM in the germline V gene. The CDR3 sequence: CASSKTGTGKRLMNTEAFF. CDR3 DNA, as far as it was read: TGTGCCAGCAGTAAAACCGGGACAGGGAAGAGACTCATGAACACTGAA.

Concerning this clone: The read halts 3 residues ahead of the CDR3 end, with the missing end drawn from the germline J gene. The chain uses TRBV20-1 and TRBJ1-2; no clear D gene. The germline gives CDR1 DFQATT, CDR2 SNEGSKA (reference sequence). This CDR3 is built from 13 residues. V was clipped by 5 bases and J by 2 bases, with 12 bases between them. This CDR3 is CSAAPAGNYGYTF. CDR3 bases read: TGCAGTGCTGCCCCGGCAGGCAACTATGGC.

A remark on this clone: Read data end 3 residues before the CDR3 end; the end is taken from the germline J gene. V is TRBV6-1 and J is TRBJ2-3; 14 bases are a match to TRBD2. V was pared by 6 bases and J by 7 bases, with 9 bases of the junction left unmatched. CDR1 and CDR2 (germline): MNHNS, SASEGT. The CDR3 has 16 residues. The CDR3 reads CASREIGTSGGNTQYF. CDR3 bases read: TGTGCCAGCAGGGAAATCGGGACTAGCGGGGGAAATACG.

On this clone itself: Read sequence stops 3 residues before the CDR3 end, and the germline J gene provides the missing end. V usage is TRBV30 and J usage is TRBJ2-7, with TRBD2 identical over 8 bases. V dropped 2 bases and J dropped 3; count of bases not matched to a gene: 9. This CDR3 spans 15 amino acids. Looked up from germline, CDR1 is GTSNPN and CDR2 is SVGIG (reference sequence). The CDR3 loop is CAWSLKRGTSYEQYF. CDR3 DNA, as far as it was read: TGTGCCTGGAGTCTTAAGCGGGGGACGAGCTACGAG.

As regards this clone: The DNA ends 3 residues before the CDR3 does, and the rest of the CDR3 is filled in from the germline J gene. This chain joins TRBV30 and TRBJ1-6; possibly TRBD1 for D (6 bases). With 2 bases removed from V and 7 bases from J, the gap between germline ends came to 12 bases. The CDR3 length is 14 residues. Germline V gene sequence: CDR1 GTSNPN, CDR2 SVGIG (reference sequence). CDR3 residues: CAWSRAGENSPLHF. CDR3 bases read: TGTGCCTGGAGTAGGGCAGGGGAAAATTCACCC.

Comment on this clone: The read stops 3 residues short of the end of the CDR3; the missing end is completed from the germline J gene. The chain combines TRBV18 with TRBJ2-7; a possible D gene is TRBD2 (7 bases). The germline CDR1 and CDR2 sequences are KGHSH and LQKENI. The CDR3 consists of 15 residues. V was trimmed by 6 bases and J by 5 bases, leaving 20 bases between them. Here the CDR3 reads CASSREGGRKHEQYF. The CDR3 DNA, read in part, is TGTGCCAGCTCCCGCGAGGGGGGGAGGAAGCACGAG.

In the case of this clone: The CDR3 end falls 3 residues outside the read, so it is completed with the germline J gene. The V gene is TRBV10-3, the J gene TRBJ2-1, with 10 bases aligning to TRBD2. The CDR3 has 15 amino acids. V dropped 4 bases and J dropped 5; count of bases not matched to a gene: 5. Germline V gene lookup returns CDR1 ENHRY and CDR2 SYGVKD. CDR3 DNA, as far as it was read: TGTGCCATCAGTGTTGGAGCGGGAGGGGACAATGAG. Encoded protein: CAISVGAGGDNE. The full CDR3 protein reads CAISVGAGGDNEQFF.

Incomplete CDR3 DNA: TGTGCCAGCAGCTTAACTAGCGAGGCAGATACG. Its protein is CASSLTSEADT. The full CDR3 sequence reads CASSLTSEADTQYF. The V gene is TRBV5-5, the J gene TRBJ2-3; 7 bases agree with TRBD2. The CDR3 end falls 3 residues outside the read, so it is completed with the germline J gene. The J segment lost 4 bases and the V segment lost 2 bases, leaving 4 bases of the junction unmatched. This CDR3 has 14 amino acids. Per germline, CDR1 SGHKS and CDR2 YYEKEE (reference sequence).

As for this clone: The CDR3 end is not reached by the read, which stops 3 residues before it; the germline J gene fills it in. The V call is TRBV10-3, the J call TRBJ1-2; D is ambiguous. This CDR3 contains 12 residues. Germline loops: CDR1 ENHRY, CDR2 SYGVKD. V was pared by 5 bases and J by 0 bases, with 4 bases between. CDR3 bases read: TGTGCCATCAGTCCTACTAACTATGGC. Protein sequence: CAISPTNYG. The complete CDR3 reads CAISPTNYGYTF.

Worth noting for this clone: Coverage ceases 3 residues before the CDR3 finishes, and the germline J gene fills in the end. This chain links TRBV5-4 with TRBJ1-2; a possible D gene is TRBD1 (5 bases). V gave up 4 bases and J gave up 0 bases, with 13 bases separating them. Germline-derived CDR1 and CDR2 are SGHNT and YYREEE (reference sequence). CDR3 length: 15 residues. CDR3 DNA, as far as it was read: TGTGCCAGCAGCCCGGGGGGGACGGCTAACTATGGC. This codes for CASSPGGTANYG. The complete CDR3 protein is CASSPGGTANYGYTF.

The CDR3 DNA, read in part, is TGTGCCAGCCAGGGGACTAGCGGGGGTAATGAC. This translates into CASQGTSGGND. The whole CDR3 protein is CASQGTSGGNDYTF. The rearrangement links TRBV11-2 to TRBJ1-2, with D possibly TRBD1 on 6 matching bases. Read coverage stops 3 residues before the CDR3 terminus; the germline J gene supplies the remainder. CDR1 is SGHAT and CDR2 is FQNNGV in the germline V gene. The CDR3 spans 14 residues.

Details on this clone: The read terminates 3 residues ahead of where the CDR3 ends, so the germline J gene completes it. The chain carries TRBV18 and TRBJ1-1, with 7 positions matching TRBD1. Per germline, CDR1 KGHSH and CDR2 LQKENI. The CDR3 has 14 amino acids. J was trimmed by 4 bases and V by 6 bases; bases with no gene match: 8. The CDR3 sequence is CASSPTGEATEAFF. CDR3 DNA (partial): TGTGCCAGCTCGCCTACAGGGGAGGCCACTGAA.

On this clone itself: The read stops 3 residues short of the end of the CDR3; the missing end is completed from the germline J gene. The chain has TRBV29-1 and TRBJ2-5, with a possible D match to TRBD1 (7 bases). Germline V CDR1 and CDR2: SQVTM, ANQGSEA. This CDR3 spans 16 amino acids. The ends were cut back, 6 bases at V and 0 bases at J, with 20 bases in the middle. The part of the CDR3 DNA that was read is TGCAGCGTCGACGGGGGAGTACAGGGGCACCAAGAGACC. Protein product: CSVDGGVQGHQET. The whole CDR3 reads CSVDGGVQGHQETQYF.

For this clone: The read stops 3 residues short of the end of the CDR3; the missing end is completed from the germline J gene. V and J are TRBV14 and TRBJ2-3; TRBD1 aligns across 7 bases. The J segment lost 2 bases and the V segment lost 6 bases, leaving 11 bases of the junction unmatched. Per the germline V gene, CDR1 is SGHDN and CDR2 is FVKESK. The CDR3 runs 16 residues. This CDR3 reads CASRPLGQENTDTQYF. The covered CDR3 bases are TGTGCCAGCAGACCCCTAGGACAGGAGAACACAGATACG.